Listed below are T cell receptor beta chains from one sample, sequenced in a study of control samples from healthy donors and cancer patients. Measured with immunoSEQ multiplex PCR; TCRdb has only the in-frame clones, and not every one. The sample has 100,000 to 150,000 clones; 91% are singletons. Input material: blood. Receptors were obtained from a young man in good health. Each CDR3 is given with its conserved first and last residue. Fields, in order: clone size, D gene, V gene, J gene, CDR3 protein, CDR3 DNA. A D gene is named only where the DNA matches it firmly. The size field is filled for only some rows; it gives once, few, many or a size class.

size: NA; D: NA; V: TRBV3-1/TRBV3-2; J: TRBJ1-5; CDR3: CASSQLGNQPQHF; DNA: TGTGCCAGCAGCCAACTGGGCAATCAGCCCCAGCATTTT
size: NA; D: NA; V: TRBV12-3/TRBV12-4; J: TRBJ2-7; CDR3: CASSFGSSYEQYF; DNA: TGTGCCAGCAGTTTTGGGAGTTCCTACGAGCAGTACTTC
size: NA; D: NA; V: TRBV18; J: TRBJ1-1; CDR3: CASSLWARANSDTEAFF; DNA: TGTGCCAGCTCACTATGGGCGAGGGCGAATTCGGACACTGAAGCTTTCTTT
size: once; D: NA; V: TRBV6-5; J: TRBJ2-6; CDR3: CAGNRAGANVLTF; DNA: TGTGCCGGGAACAGGGCTGGGGCCAACGTCCTGACTTTC
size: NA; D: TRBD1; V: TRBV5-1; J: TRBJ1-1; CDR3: CASSRGQGANTEAFF; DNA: TGCGCCAGCAGCCGGGGACAGGGGGCGAACACTGAAGCTTTCTTT
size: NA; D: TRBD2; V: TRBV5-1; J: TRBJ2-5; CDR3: CASSLASGRQETQYF; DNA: TGCGCCAGCAGCTTGGCCAGCGGGAGACAAGAGACCCAGTACTTC
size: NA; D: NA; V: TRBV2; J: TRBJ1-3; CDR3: CASSEAGGASGNTIYF; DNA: TGTGCCAGCAGTGAAGCGGGGGGGGCCTCTGGAAACACCATATATTTT
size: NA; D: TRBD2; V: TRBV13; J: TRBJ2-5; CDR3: CASSRSGGRTQYF; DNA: TGTGCCAGCAGCCGTAGCGGGGGCAGGACCCAGTACTTC
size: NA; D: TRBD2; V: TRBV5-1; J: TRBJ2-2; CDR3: CASSLAGREKNGELFF; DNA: TGCGCCAGCAGCTTGGCCGGGAGGGAGAAGAACGGGGAGCTGTTTTTT
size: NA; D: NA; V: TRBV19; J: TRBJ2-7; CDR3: CASRDPAYEQYF; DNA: TGTGCCAGCCGGGACCCTGCCTACGAGCAGTACTTC
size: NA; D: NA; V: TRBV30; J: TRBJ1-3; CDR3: CAWRTLLSGNTIYF; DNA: TGTGCCTGGCGGACACTCCTCTCTGGAAACACCATATATTTT
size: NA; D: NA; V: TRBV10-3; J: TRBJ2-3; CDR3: CAISAGGVGTDTQYF; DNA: TGTGCCATCAGTGCCGGGGGAGTGGGCACAGATACGCAGTATTTT